Listed below are T cell receptor beta chains from one sample, sequenced in a study of blood T cell repertoires in COVID-19. Measured with immunoSEQ multiplex PCR; TCRdb has only the in-frame clones, and not every one. The sample yields 190,000 or so clones, roughly 88% seen once. Material for sequencing was peripheral blood. The receptor source for this set is a woman of 80 years or more with acute or convalescent COVID-19. CDR3s include the opening cysteine and the closing phenylalanine or tryptophan. A D gene is named only where the DNA matches it firmly. Size values are once, few and many counts, or a class for expanded clones, and some rows have none.

clone size	V gene	D gene	J gene	CDR3 DNA	CDR3 protein
.	TRBV19	.	TRBJ1-1	TGTGCCAGTAGTCTAAGGACAGCTGAAGCTTTCTTT	CASSLRTAEAFF
.	TRBV14	.	TRBJ2-1	TGTGCCAGCAGCCAAAACAGCTACAATGAGCAGTTCTTC	CASSQNSYNEQFF
once	TRBV3-1/TRBV3-2	.	TRBJ1-3	TGTGCCAGCAGCAGGACAGAGGGAAACACCATATATTTT	CASSRTEGNTIYF
many	TRBV6-5	TRBD1	TRBJ2-7	TGTGCCAGCAGCGGGACAGGGGGCGGAGGCGAGCAGTACTTC	CASSGTGGGGEQYF
.	TRBV6-2/TRBV6-3	TRBD2	TRBJ2-7	TGTGCCAGCAGTGGACTAGCGGGGGGTTACGAGCAGTACTTC	CASSGLAGGYEQYF
.	TRBV2	TRBD1	TRBJ2-7	TGTGCCAGCGGGGGACAGGGCAATTCGGGGGAGCAGTACTTC	CASGGQGNSGEQYF
.	TRBV6-1	.	TRBJ1-5	TGTGCCAGCAGTGAGCGAGGGGGAGATCAGCCCCAGCATTTT	CASSERGGDQPQHF
few	TRBV12-3/TRBV12-4	.	TRBJ2-7	TGTGCCAGCAGTTTAGGGCTTTACGAGCAGTACTTC	CASSLGLYEQYF
.	TRBV7-2	.	TRBJ2-5	TGTGCCAGCTCGAGTCGGGACGGGGGGCGAGAGACCCAGTACTTC	CASSSRDGGRETQYF
.	TRBV5-1	.	TRBJ2-7	TGCGCCAGCGACACGGGGTCTTCGTCGGGCGAGCAGTACTTC	CASDTGSSSGEQYF
.	TRBV21-1	.	TRBJ1-2	TGTGCCAGCTTAGCCGGCCTGGCGGATGGCTACACCTTC	CASLAGLADGYTF
.	TRBV4-2	TRBD1	TRBJ1-3	TGTGCCAGCAGCCAAGGGCAGGGGGGTCGAAACACCATATATTTT	CASSQGQGGRNTIYF
.	TRBV15	.	TRBJ1-5	TGTGCCACCAGCAGAGGATTTGGGGAACAGCGGGGGCAGCCCCAGCATTTT	CATSRGFGEQRGQPQHF
.	TRBV6-5	TRBD1	TRBJ1-2	TGTGCCAGCAGCCCGGGGGACAGGGGCTATGGCTACACCTTC	CASSPGDRGYGYTF
.	TRBV2	TRBD1	TRBJ1-6	TGTGCCAGCAGTGGGGACAGCTTAGAACGTTCACCCCTCCACTTT	CASSGDSLERSPLHF
.	TRBV5-1	.	TRBJ1-4	TGCGCCAGCAGCTTGGAACAGGCCCTTAATGAAAAACTGTTTTTT	CASSLEQALNEKLFF
.	TRBV19	TRBD1	TRBJ2-7	TGTGCCAGTAGTAGCGGCAGGGGGCTGCGCGAGCAGTACTTC	CASSSGRGLREQYF
.	TRBV7-2	TRBD2	TRBJ2-1	TGTGCCAGCAGCCCACAGATAGGGACTAGCCACTACAATGAGCAGTTCTTC	CASSPQIGTSHYNEQFF
.	TRBV3-1/TRBV3-2	TRBD2	TRBJ2-7	TGTGCCAGCAGACCTAGCGGGTCCTCCTACGAGCAGTACTTC	CASRPSGSSYEQYF
.	TRBV12-3/TRBV12-4	TRBD1	TRBJ1-2	TGTGCCAGCAGTGGACAGGGGGAGGGCTACACCTTC	CASSGQGEGYTF
.	TRBV7-6	.	TRBJ2-2	TGTGCCAGCAGCTTAAGTGTACCGCCGGGGAACACCGGGGAGCTGTTTTTT	CASSLSVPPGNTGELFF
.	TRBV9	TRBD2	TRBJ2-1	TGTGCCAGCAGCGTAGTCCCCCTCTCTAGCGGGCCCTACAATGAGCAGTTCTTC	CASSVVPLSSGPYNEQFF
.	TRBV9	.	TRBJ1-1	TGTGCCAGCAGCCCGCACCTGGAGGGGAACACTGAAGCTTTCTTT	CASSPHLEGNTEAFF
.	TRBV30	TRBD1	TRBJ1-1	TGTGCCTGGAGTATCGGGACAGGGGCGCATCAAGCTTTCTTT	CAWSIGTGAHQAFF
.	TRBV19	.	TRBJ2-7	TGTGCCAGTAGTACCCGTAGGGGCGAGCAGTACTTC	CASSTRRGEQYF
.	TRBV19	.	TRBJ2-2	TGTGCCAGTAACAATTACGGGGAGCTGTTTTTT	CASNNYGELFF
.	TRBV6-2/TRBV6-3	.	TRBJ1-1	TGTGCCAGCAGTTGGGGGGGAAGTGACACTGAAGCTTTCTTT	CASSWGGSDTEAFF
.	TRBV18	TRBD1	TRBJ1-6	TGTGCCAGCTCACCGCAGGGGGCGAGGAATTCACCCCTCCACTTT	CASSPQGARNSPLHF
.	TRBV30	.	TRBJ1-1	TGTGCCTGGAGTGAGAGTCGGGGAGCGAACACTGAAGCTTTCTTT	CAWSESRGANTEAFF
.	TRBV6-1	TRBD2	TRBJ2-3	TGTGCCAGCAGTGAACAGCCTAGCGGGTCTAGCACAGATACGCAGTATTTT	CASSEQPSGSSTDTQYF
few	TRBV19	.	TRBJ1-4	TGTGCCAGTAGTCGAACAGGAAGAAATGAAAAACTGTTTTTT	CASSRTGRNEKLFF
.	TRBV18	TRBD2	TRBJ2-2	TGTGCCAGCTCACCGGAAGTAGCGGGAGCTAACACCGGGGAGCTGTTTTTT	CASSPEVAGANTGELFF
.	TRBV18	.	TRBJ2-2	TGTGCCAGCTCAGATCGACAGATAGACACCGGGGAGCTGTTTTTT	CASSDRQIDTGELFF
once	TRBV19	.	TRBJ1-1	TGTGCCAGTAGACCCCTCGAACTGGGGGCAGGCACTGAAGCTTTCTTT	CASRPLELGAGTEAFF
.	TRBV5-1	TRBD2	TRBJ2-2	TGCGCCAGCAGCCTCCAACTAGCGGAAAACACCGGGGAGCTGTTTTTT	CASSLQLAENTGELFF
.	TRBV7-8	TRBD2	TRBJ2-6	TGTGCCAGCAGCTTAGATAGTAGCGGGAGGTACTCTGGGGCCAACGTCCTGACTTTC	CASSLDSSGRYSGANVLTF
.	TRBV3-1/TRBV3-2	.	TRBJ2-7	TGTGCCAGCAGCCATACTTACGAGCAGTACTTC	CASSHTYEQYF
.	TRBV19	.	TRBJ1-3	TGTGCCAGTATGGCGGGAGGAAACACCATATATTTT	CASMAGGNTIYF
.	TRBV5-4	TRBD2	TRBJ2-7	TGTGCCAGCAGCTTGAGGCTAGCGGGGGCCTACGAGCAGTACTTC	CASSLRLAGAYEQYF
.	TRBV18	TRBD2	TRBJ2-1	TGTGCCAGCTCACCACCGGGACTAGCGGACTACAATGAGCAGTTCTTC	CASSPPGLADYNEQFF
.	TRBV27	.	TRBJ1-6	TGTGCCAGCAGTTTGCCCCAGGGCGCAGATAATTCACCCCTCCACTTT	CASSLPQGADNSPLHF
once	TRBV5-1	.	TRBJ2-7	TGCGCCAGCAGCTTGGACAGGGCTGCCGAGCAGTACTTC	CASSLDRAAEQYF
.	TRBV29-1	.	TRBJ2-1	TGCAGCGTTGACCCCGGGCAGGGTACAGTTGAGCAGTTCTTC	CSVDPGQGTVEQFF
.	TRBV11-2	.	TRBJ2-3	TGTGCCAGCAGCTTATTATTAGCTAGCGTCGCAGATACGCAGTATTTT	CASSLLLASVADTQYF
.	TRBV12-3/TRBV12-4	.	TRBJ2-1	TGTGCCAGCAGCCAGCGGGCTGACAATGAGCAGTTCTTC	CASSQRADNEQFF
.	TRBV5-6	.	TRBJ2-7	TGTGCCAGCAGCTTGGGCTCCAGCTCCTACGAGCAGTACTTC	CASSLGSSSYEQYF
.	TRBV6-2/TRBV6-3	TRBD2	TRBJ2-3	TGTGCCAGCAGCGAGCGGGGGGGTTTTAAACTCACAGATACGCAGTATTTT	CASSERGGFKLTDTQYF
.	TRBV19	TRBD2	TRBJ2-2	TGTGCCAGTAGTACTCGGGTTTTCATTACGGGAGGGGCGAACACCGGGGAGCTGTTTTTT	CASSTRVFITGGANTGELFF
.	TRBV7-9	.	TRBJ1-6	TGTGCCAGCAGCCTTGGCGGGGAAAATTCACCCCTCCACTTT	CASSLGGENSPLHF
.	TRBV5-6	TRBD1	TRBJ2-7	TGTGCCAGCAGCGCCAGACAGGGGGTAGAATCCTACGAGCAGTACTTC	CASSARQGVESYEQYF
.	TRBV7-3	.	TRBJ2-1	TGTGCCAGCAGTTTTACTAGAGGGCAATACAATGAGCAGTTCTTC	CASSFTRGQYNEQFF
few	TRBV6-2/TRBV6-3	.	TRBJ2-3	TGTGCCAGCAGTTACTCTCCGAGGTCAGGCACAGATACGCAGTATTTT	CASSYSPRSGTDTQYF
.	TRBV6-1	TRBD2	TRBJ2-1	TGTGCCAGCAGTGACCCCGGACTAGCGGGATTTTACAATGAGCAGTTCTTC	CASSDPGLAGFYNEQFF